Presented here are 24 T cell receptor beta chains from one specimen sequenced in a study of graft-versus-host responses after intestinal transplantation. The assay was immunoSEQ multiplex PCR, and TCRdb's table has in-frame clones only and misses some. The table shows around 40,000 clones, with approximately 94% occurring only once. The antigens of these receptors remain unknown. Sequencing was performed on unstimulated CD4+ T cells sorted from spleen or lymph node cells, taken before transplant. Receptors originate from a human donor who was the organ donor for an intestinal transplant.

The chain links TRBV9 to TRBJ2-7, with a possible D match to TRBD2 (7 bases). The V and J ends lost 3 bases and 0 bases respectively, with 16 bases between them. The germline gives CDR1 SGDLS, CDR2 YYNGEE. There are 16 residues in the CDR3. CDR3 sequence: CASSASFRGASYEQYF. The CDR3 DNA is TGTGCCAGCAGCGCCTCTTTCCGGGGGGCCTCCTACGAGCAGTACTTC.

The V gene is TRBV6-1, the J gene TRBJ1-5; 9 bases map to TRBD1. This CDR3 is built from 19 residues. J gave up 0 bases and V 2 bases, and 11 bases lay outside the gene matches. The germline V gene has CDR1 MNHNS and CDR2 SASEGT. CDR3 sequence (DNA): TGTGCCAGCAGTGAAAAGGGGACAGGGAGCAGGTATAGCAATCAGCCCCAGCATTTT. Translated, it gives CASSEKGTGSRYSNQPQHF.

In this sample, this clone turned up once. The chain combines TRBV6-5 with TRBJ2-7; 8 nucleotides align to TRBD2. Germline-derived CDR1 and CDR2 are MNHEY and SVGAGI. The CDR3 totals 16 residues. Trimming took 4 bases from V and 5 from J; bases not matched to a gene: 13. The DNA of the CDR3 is TGTGCCAGCAGTTCCCGACAGGCGGCGGGGGGCCACGAGCAGTACTTC. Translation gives CASSSRQAAGGHEQYF.

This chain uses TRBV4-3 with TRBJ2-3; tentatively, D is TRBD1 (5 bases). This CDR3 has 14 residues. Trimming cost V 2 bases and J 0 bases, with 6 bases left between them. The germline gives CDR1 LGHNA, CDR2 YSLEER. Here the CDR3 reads CASSQPGSTDTQYF. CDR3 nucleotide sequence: TGCGCCAGCAGCCAACCAGGGAGCACAGATACGCAGTATTTT.

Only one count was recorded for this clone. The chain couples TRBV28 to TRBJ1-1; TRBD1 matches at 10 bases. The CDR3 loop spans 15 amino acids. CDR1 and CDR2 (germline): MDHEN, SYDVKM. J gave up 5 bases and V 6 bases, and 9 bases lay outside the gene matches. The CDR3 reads CASSYGTGVGTEAFF. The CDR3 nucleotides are TGTGCCAGCAGCTATGGGACAGGGGTTGGAACTGAAGCTTTCTTT.

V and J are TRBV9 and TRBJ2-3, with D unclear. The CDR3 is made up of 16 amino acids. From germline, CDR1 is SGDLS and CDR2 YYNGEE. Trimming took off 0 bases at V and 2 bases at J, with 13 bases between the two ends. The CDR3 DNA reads TGTGCCAGCAGCGTAGCGGGCAGCCTAACCACAGATACGCAGTATTTT. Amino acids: CASSVAGSLTTDTQYF.

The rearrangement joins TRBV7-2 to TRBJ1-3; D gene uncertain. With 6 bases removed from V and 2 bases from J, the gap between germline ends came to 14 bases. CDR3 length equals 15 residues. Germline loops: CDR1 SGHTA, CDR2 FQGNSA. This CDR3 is CASSSGVPPGNTIYF. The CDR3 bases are TGTGCCAGCAGTTCTGGGGTCCCCCCTGGAAACACCATATATTTT.

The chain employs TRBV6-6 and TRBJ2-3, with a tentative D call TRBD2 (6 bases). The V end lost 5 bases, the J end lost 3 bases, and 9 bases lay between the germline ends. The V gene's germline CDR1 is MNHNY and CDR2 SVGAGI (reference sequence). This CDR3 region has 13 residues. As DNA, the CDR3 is TGTGCCAGCAGTGCCCTAGCGACAGATACGCAGTATTTT. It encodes CASSALATDTQYF.

This chain's CDR3 is CAWTQGLGGYTF. DNA for the CDR3: TGTGCCTGGACCCAGGGGCTAGGAGGCTACACCTTC. This chain connects TRBV30 to TRBJ1-2; possible D gene TRBD1, 6 bases. Trimming took 4 bases from V and 8 from J, leaving 14 bases between them. CDR3 length equals 12 residues. Per germline, CDR1 GTSNPN and CDR2 SVGIG (reference sequence).

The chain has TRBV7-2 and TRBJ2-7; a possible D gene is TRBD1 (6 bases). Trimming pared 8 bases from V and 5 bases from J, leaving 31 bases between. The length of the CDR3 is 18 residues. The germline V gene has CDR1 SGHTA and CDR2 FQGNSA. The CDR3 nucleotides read TGTGCCAGCCCCTTTACCCCTCGGCAGGGGCGACCTCTTAACGAGCAGTACTTC. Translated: CASPFTPRQGRPLNEQYF.

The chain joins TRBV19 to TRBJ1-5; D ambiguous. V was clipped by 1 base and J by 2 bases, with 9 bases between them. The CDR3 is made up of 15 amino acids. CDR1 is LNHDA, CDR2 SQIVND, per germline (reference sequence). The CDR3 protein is CASSIVGIGNQPQHF. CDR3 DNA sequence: TGTGCCAGTAGTATAGTAGGTATTGGCAATCAGCCCCAGCATTTT.

CDR3 region: CASSYRGQETQYF. The CDR3 DNA reads TGTGCCAGCAGCTACAGGGGGCAAGAGACCCAGTACTTC. The V call is TRBV7-9, the J call TRBJ2-5, with TRBD1 matching 8 bases. The CDR3 runs to 13 residues. The germline CDR1 and CDR2 sequences are SEHNR and FQNEAQ (reference sequence). Germline trimming cut 4 bases from V and 2 bases from J; bases unmatched to any gene: 0.

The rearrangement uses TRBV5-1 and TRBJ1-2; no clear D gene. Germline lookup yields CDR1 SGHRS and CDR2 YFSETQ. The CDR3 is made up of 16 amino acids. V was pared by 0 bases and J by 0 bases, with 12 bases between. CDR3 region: CASSLELGPANYGYTF. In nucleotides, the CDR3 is TGCGCCAGCAGCTTGGAATTAGGGCCAGCTAACTATGGCTACACCTTC. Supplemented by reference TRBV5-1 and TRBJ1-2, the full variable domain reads KAGVTQTPRYLIKTRGQQVTLSCSPISGHRSVSWYQQTPGQGLQFLFEYFSETQRNKGNFPGRFSGRQFSNSRSEMNVSTLELGDSALYLCASSLELGPANYGYTFGSGTRLTVV.

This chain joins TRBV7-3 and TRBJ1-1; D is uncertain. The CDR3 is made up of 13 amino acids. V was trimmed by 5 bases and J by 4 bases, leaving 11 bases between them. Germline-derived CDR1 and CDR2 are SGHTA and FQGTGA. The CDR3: CASSATKGTEAFF. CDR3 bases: TGTGCCAGCAGCGCAACTAAGGGCACTGAAGCTTTCTTT.

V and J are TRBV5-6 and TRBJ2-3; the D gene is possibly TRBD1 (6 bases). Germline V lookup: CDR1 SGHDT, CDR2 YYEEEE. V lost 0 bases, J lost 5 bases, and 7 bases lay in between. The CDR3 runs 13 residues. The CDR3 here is CASSLVQGDTQYF. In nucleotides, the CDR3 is TGTGCCAGCAGCTTGGTACAGGGAGATACGCAGTATTTT.

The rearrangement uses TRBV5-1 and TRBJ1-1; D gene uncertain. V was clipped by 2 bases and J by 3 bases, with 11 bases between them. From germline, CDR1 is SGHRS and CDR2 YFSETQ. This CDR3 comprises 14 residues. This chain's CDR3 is CASSFLRWDTEAFF. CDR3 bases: TGCGCCAGCAGCTTTTTGAGGTGGGACACTGAAGCTTTCTTT.

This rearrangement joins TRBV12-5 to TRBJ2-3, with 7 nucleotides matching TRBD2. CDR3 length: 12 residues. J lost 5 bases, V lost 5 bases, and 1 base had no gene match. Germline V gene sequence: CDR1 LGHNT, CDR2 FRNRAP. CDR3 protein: CASGPGGDTQYF. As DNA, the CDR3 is TGTGCTAGTGGTCCGGGAGGAGATACGCAGTATTTT.

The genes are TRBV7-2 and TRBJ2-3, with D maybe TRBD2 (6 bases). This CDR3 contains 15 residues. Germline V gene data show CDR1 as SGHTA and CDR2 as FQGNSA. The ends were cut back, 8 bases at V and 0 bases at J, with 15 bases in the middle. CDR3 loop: CASGGADYSTDTQYF. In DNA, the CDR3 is TGTGCCAGCGGCGGGGCGGATTATAGCACAGATACGCAGTATTTT. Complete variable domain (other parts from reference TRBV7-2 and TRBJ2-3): GAGVSQSPSNKVTEKGKDVELRCDPISGHTALYWYRQSLGQGLEFLIYFQGNSAPDKSGLPSDRFSAERTGGSVSTLTIQRTQQEDSAVYLCASGGADYSTDTQYFGPGTRLTVL.

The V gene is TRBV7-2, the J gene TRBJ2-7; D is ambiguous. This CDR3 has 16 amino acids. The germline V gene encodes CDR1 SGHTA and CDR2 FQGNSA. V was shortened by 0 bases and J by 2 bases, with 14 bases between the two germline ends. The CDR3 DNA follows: TGTGCCAGCAGCTTAGCGGGCAAACGCATGACCTACGAGCAGTACTTC. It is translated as CASSLAGKRMTYEQYF.

CDR3 DNA: TGTGCCAGCAGCTTAGCTCCCATGCTAGCGGGTCAAGAGACCCAGTACTTC. This sequence encodes CASSLAPMLAGQETQYF. This rearrangement joins TRBV11-2 to TRBJ2-5; 8 bases agree with TRBD2. Trimming cost V 1 base and J 2 bases; bases outside gene matches: 9. The CDR3 totals 17 residues. Germline lookup yields CDR1 SGHAT and CDR2 FQNNGV. Full variable domain (missing parts from reference TRBV11-2 and TRBJ2-5): EAGVAQSPRYKIIEKRQSVAFWCNPISGHATLYWYQQILGQGPKLLIQFQNNGVVDDSQLPKDRFSAERLKGVDSTLKIQPAKLEDSAVYLCASSLAPMLAGQETQYFGPGTRLLVL.

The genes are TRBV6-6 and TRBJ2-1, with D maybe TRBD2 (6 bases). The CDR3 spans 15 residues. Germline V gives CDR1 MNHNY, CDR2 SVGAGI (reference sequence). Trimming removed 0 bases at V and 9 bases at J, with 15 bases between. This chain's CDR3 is CASSYSVQGGGEQFF. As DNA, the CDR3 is TGTGCCAGCAGTTACTCGGTTCAGGGAGGCGGTGAGCAGTTCTTC.

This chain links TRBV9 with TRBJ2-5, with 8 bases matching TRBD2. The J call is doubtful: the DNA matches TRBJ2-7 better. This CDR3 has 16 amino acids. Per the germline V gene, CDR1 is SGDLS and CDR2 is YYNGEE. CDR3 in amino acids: CASSVAPGTRDHEQYF. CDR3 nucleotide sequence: TGTGCCAGCAGCGTAGCTCCCGGGACTAGAGATCACGAGCAGTACTTC.

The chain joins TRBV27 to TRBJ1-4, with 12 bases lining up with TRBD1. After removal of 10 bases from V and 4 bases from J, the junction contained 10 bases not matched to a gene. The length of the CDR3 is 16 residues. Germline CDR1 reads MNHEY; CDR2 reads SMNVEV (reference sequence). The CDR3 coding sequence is TGTGCCACGCCCAGGGGACAGGGGGCGCGTAATGAAAAACTGTTTTTT. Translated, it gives CATPRGQGARNEKLFF. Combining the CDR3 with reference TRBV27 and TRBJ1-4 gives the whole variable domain EAQVTQNPRYLITVTGKKLTVTCSQNMNHEYMSWYRQDPGLGLRQIYYSMNVEVTDKGDVPEGYKVSRKEKRNFPLILESPSPNQTSLYFCATPRGQGARNEKLFFGSGTQLSVL.

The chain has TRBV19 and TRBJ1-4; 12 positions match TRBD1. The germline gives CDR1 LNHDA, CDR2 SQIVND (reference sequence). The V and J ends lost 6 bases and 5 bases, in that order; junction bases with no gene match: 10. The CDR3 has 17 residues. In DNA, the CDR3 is TGTGCCAGTAGCCGCCGGGACAGGGGGCTGCTGAATGAAAAACTGTTTTTT. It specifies CASSRRDRGLLNEKLFF. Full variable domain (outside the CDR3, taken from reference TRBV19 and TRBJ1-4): DGGITQSPKYLFRKEGQNVTLSCEQNLNHDAMYWYRQDPGQGLRLIYYSQIVNDFQKGDIAEGYSVSREKKESFPLTVTSAQKNPTAFYLCASSRRDRGLLNEKLFFGSGTQLSVL.